The 9 T cell receptor beta chains reported below all come from one sample, sequenced in a study of vaccination effects on CD4 cells after COVID-19. Here immunoSEQ multiplex PCR was the method, and the copy in TCRdb shows in-frame clones only, minus some. The profile covers just under 65,000 clones, with 60% to 80% appearing a single time and 3% to 4% taken by the ten largest. Their antigens are not known. Sequencing followed a ViraFEST assay step that expanded antigen-specific CD4+ T cells with viral peptide pools. Subsequent to a culture period of about nine days, CD4+ T cells were isolated. In the vaccine recipients, nucleocapsid antibodies were negative and there was no prior SARS-CoV-2 infection. Sequencing was performed on CD4+ T cells from PBMCs cultured with HCoV-OC43 spike peptides, taken before COVID-19 vaccination. Regarding subset: HCoV-OC43 spike overlapping peptide pool stimulation. The receptor source for this set is a human donor who received a COVID-19 vaccine.

The chain combines TRBV24-1 with TRBJ2-5, with unresolved D. Germline V lookup: CDR1 KGHDR, CDR2 SFDVKD. The CDR3 covers 12 residues. V was trimmed by 4 bases and J by 2 bases, leaving 4 bases between them. In DNA, the CDR3 is TGTGCCACCAGTGAATCTCAAGAGACCCAGTACTTC. It specifies CATSESQETQYF.

This chain links TRBV19 with TRBJ1-1; D is ambiguous. V lost 5 bases and J lost 8, with 6 bases in between. CDR3 length: 10 residues. Germline V lookup: CDR1 LNHDA, CDR2 SQIVND (reference sequence). The CDR3 protein is CASSAPEAFF. The CDR3 DNA reads TGTGCCAGTAGTGCCCCAGAAGCTTTCTTT.

The rearrangement links TRBV9 to TRBJ2-6; unclear D gene. V was cut by 4 bases and J by 0 bases, with 8 bases left in between. The CDR3 consists of 15 residues. CDR1 and CDR2 (germline): SGDLS, YYNGEE. CDR3 amino acids: CASSFSFSGANVLTF. CDR3 DNA sequence: TGTGCCAGCAGCTTTAGCTTCTCTGGGGCCAACGTCCTGACTTTC.

This clone was observed once. The V and J genes are TRBV19 and TRBJ1-1; 11 bases map to TRBD1. V lost 4 bases to trimming and J lost 1 base; unmatched junction nucleotides: 5. This CDR3 is built from 16 residues. Germline CDR1 and CDR2: LNHDA and SQIVND (reference sequence). CDR3 region: CASSRDRGTSNTEAFF. The DNA of the CDR3 is TGTGCCAGTAGTAGGGACAGGGGGACATCGAACACTGAAGCTTTCTTT.

The chain couples TRBV3-1 (or the pseudogene TRBV3-2) to TRBJ1-5; no clear D gene. V lost 0 bases, J lost 3 bases, and 9 bases lay in between. The CDR3 contains 15 residues. CDR1 and CDR2 (germline): LGHDT, YNNKEL (reference sequence). The CDR3 DNA follows: TGTGCCAGCAGCCAAGACCACGGACTCAATCAGCCCCAGCATTTT. This sequence encodes CASSQDHGLNQPQHF.

This clone was observed a few times. This rearrangement joins TRBV5-4 to TRBJ1-1, with D tentatively TRBD1 (5 bases). CDR1 SGHNT and CDR2 YYREEE come from the germline V gene (reference sequence). The CDR3 sequence is 14 residues long. Trimming cost V 4 bases and J 1 base, with 11 bases left between them. The DNA for the CDR3 is TGTGCCAGCAGCATACAGGCCGCGAACACTGAAGCTTTCTTT. Residues: CASSIQAANTEAFF. Full variable domain (outside the CDR3, taken from reference TRBV5-4 and TRBJ1-1): ETGVTQSPTHLIKTRGQQVTLRCSSQSGHNTVSWYQQALGQGPQFIFQYYREEENGRGNFPPRFSGLQFPNYSSELNVNALELDDSALYLCASSIQAANTEAFFGQGTRLTVV.

By share, this clone ranks as medium-sized. The chain carries TRBV5-1 and TRBJ2-1; 12 nucleotides agree with TRBD2. Germline lookup yields CDR1 SGHRS and CDR2 YFSETQ. With 1 base clipped from V and 8 bases from J, the junction kept 7 bases outside the gene matches. CDR3 length: 16 residues. DNA for the CDR3: TGCGCCAGCAGCTTGACTAGCGGGGGGTGGTCCGATGAGCAGTTCTTC. Amino acids: CASSLTSGGWSDEQFF.

The chain couples TRBV30 to TRBJ1-2, with a possible D match to TRBD1 (6 bases). The CDR3 loop spans 13 amino acids. Trimming pared 2 bases from V and 4 bases from J, leaving 11 bases between. The V gene's germline CDR1 is GTSNPN and CDR2 SVGIG (reference sequence). DNA for the CDR3: TGTGCCTGGAGTATTGGGGGGCCCTATGGCTACACCTTC. Amino acids: CAWSIGGPYGYTF.

This clone was observed a few times. V usage is TRBV7-3 and J usage is TRBJ1-6, with 9 nucleotides matching TRBD1. With V trimmed by 1 base and J by 10 bases, 2 bases remained unmatched. The V gene's germline CDR1 is SGHTA and CDR2 FQGTGA. The CDR3 length is 14 residues. The CDR3 here is CASSLRQGESPLHF. DNA for the CDR3: TGTGCCAGCAGCTTAAGACAGGGGGAATCACCCCTCCACTTT.